This T cell receptor beta chain was recorded in a study of blood T cell repertoires in COVID-19. About the study: Both acute and convalescent COVID-19 samples were obtained from the United States, Italy and Spain. Sources were T cells, B-cell-depleted T cells, or PBMCs; the material itself was cDNA or gDNA.

Authors' data handling: Reference gene primer amplification gave estimated nucleated cell counts. Sequenced by immunoSEQ multiplex PCR; TCRdb stores in-frame clones only, minus some. That table furnishes V, J and clone size, whereas the DNA furnished D and trimming. The repertoire includes 30,000 to 35,000 clones, approximately 89% of them detected once, and 25% to 35% sits in the top ten. The CDR3 spans 13 residues. Trimming at V came to 8 bases and at J to 6 bases, leaving 8 bases not matched to a gene. V and J are TRBV12-3 or TRBV12-4 and TRBJ1-2, with 8 positions matching TRBD1. This receptor was taken from an elderly man with acute or convalescent COVID-19. The sample taken for sequencing was peripheral blood. This CDR3 reads CASGRGRFDGYTF. The CDR3 DNA sequence: TGTGCCAGCGGCAGGGGGCGCTTCGATGGCTACACCTTC.